The clone carrying this T cell receptor beta chain was seen ten or more times. Antigen: not known. This sample was included in a study of response to subunit inactivated influenza vaccine. Study-wide results and limits: After each seasonal influenza vaccination, few new T cells are recruited, the authors suggested.

TCRdb reprocessed the RT-PCR reads via MiXCR and lists one record per CDR3 protein. The sample has 200,000 to 250,000 distinct CDR3 sequences, 10% to 15% seen once; the top ten hold approximately 8.3%. Trimming took 4 bases from V and 2 from J, leaving 3 bases between them. The CDR3 contains 11 residues. Per the germline V gene, CDR1 is SGHRS and CDR2 is YFSETQ. V usage is TRBV5-1 and J usage is TRBJ2-5; D remains unclear. The sequencing here drew on non-naive T cells sorted from PBMCs, taken 14 to 15 days before vaccination. The origin of this receptor is a man in his fifties or sixties who received an inactivated influenza vaccine. The CDR3 region has the DNA TGCGCCAGCAGCCAACAAGAGACCCAGTACTTC. Translating gives CASSQQETQYF.